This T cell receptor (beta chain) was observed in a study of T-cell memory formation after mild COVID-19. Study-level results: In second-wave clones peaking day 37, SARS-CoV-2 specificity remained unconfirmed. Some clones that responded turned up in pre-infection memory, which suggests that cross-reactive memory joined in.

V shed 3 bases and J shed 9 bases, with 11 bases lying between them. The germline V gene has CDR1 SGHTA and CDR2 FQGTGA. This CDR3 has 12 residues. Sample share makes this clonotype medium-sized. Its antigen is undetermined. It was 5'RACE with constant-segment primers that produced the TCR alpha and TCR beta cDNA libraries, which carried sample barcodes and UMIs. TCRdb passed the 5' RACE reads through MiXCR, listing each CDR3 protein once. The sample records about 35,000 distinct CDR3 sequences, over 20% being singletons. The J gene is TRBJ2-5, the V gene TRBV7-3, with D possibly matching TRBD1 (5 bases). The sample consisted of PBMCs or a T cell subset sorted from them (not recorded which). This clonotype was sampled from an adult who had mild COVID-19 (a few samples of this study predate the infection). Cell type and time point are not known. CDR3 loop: CASSFSGKPQYF. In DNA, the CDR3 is TGTGCCAGCAGCTTCTCAGGGAAGCCCCAGTACTTC.